These 24 T cell receptor beta chains share one sample of origin, sequenced in a study of T cells in Graves' hyperthyroidism and ophthalmopathy. Researchers amplified the TCR beta CDR3 regions from RNA transcripts. TCR CDR3 regions were first amplified by RT-PCR with HTBI primers. TCRdb ran MiXCR on the multiplex PCR reads and lists one entry per CDR3 protein. The table includes some 600,000 distinct CDR3 sequences, around 14% detected once. The sequenced sample consisted of blood. These receptors all stem from a woman in her twenties or thirties with Graves' hyperthyroidism that later progressed to Graves' ophthalmopathy.

This clonotype was seen at least ten times. The V and J genes are TRBV28 and TRBJ1-1; D is unclear. The CDR3 runs 15 residues. V gave up 0 bases and J gave up 0 bases, with 8 bases separating them. Looked up from germline, CDR1 is MDHEN and CDR2 is SYDVKM. The CDR3 nucleotides are TGTGCCAGCAGTTTATGGGGGAAAATGAACACTGAAGCTTTCTTT. Translating it yields CASSLWGKMNTEAFF.

In this sample, this clonotype turned up many times. Possible read error: a much larger clone is one base away. The genes are TRBV12-3 or TRBV12-4 and TRBJ2-5, with unresolved D. This CDR3 region has 14 residues. As DNA, the CDR3 is TGTGCCAACAGTTTTCATGGTGGGGTGGAGACCCAGTACTTC. Translated, it gives CANSFHGGVETQYF.

This clonotype appeared many times. The CDR3 sequence: CASSFADTDTQYF. The DNA for the CDR3 is TGTGCCAGCAGTTTCGCAGACACAGATACGCAGTATTTT. The genes are TRBV28 and TRBJ2-3, with D uncertain. The CDR3 covers 13 residues. CDR1 and CDR2 from the germline V gene are MDHEN and SYDVKM. Trimming pared 3 bases from V and 2 bases from J, leaving 6 bases between. Variable domain in full (rest from reference TRBV28 and TRBJ2-3): DVKVTQSSRYLVKRTGEKVFLECVQDMDHENMFWYRQDPGLGLRLIYFSYDVKMKEKGDIPEGYSVSREKKERFSLILESASTNQTSMYLCASSFADTDTQYFGPGTRLTVL.

This clonotype was counted ten times or more. This chain uses TRBV20-1 with TRBJ2-1; 10 bases are a match to TRBD2. This CDR3 contains 14 residues. V gave up 5 bases and J gave up 3 bases; unmatched junction bases: 4. Germline assignment: CDR1 DFQATT and CDR2 SNEGSKA (reference sequence). The CDR3 here is CSALTSGFYNEQFF. Here the CDR3 DNA reads TGCAGTGCTCTGACTAGCGGGTTCTACAATGAGCAGTTCTTC.

In this sample, this clonotype turned up many times. The chain uses TRBV2 and TRBJ2-6; D call uncertain. The CDR3 spans 15 residues. In germline, CDR1 is SNHLY, CDR2 FYNNEI. V lost 3 bases and J 0 bases, leaving 6 bases between the germline ends. The CDR3 region is CASSDRSSGANVLTF. The CDR3 DNA reads as TGTGCCAGCAGTGACAGGTCCTCTGGGGCCAACGTCCTGACTTTC. Full variable domain (outside the CDR3, taken from reference TRBV2 and TRBJ2-6): EPEVTQTPSHQVTQMGQEVILRCVPISNHLYFYWYRQILGQKVEFLVSFYNNEISEKSEIFDDQFSVERPDGSNFTLKIRSTKLEDSAMYFCASSDRSSGANVLTFGAGSRLTVL.

This clonotype occurred many times. The CDR3 loop is CASSQGGTGLYEQYF. CDR3 coding DNA: TGCGCCAGCAGCCAAGGCGGGACTGGCCTCTACGAGCAGTACTTC. The chain carries TRBV4-3 and TRBJ2-7, with D perhaps matching TRBD2 (6 bases). Per the germline V gene, CDR1 is LGHNA and CDR2 is YSLEER. The V end was cut by 1 base, the J end by 3 bases, with 13 bases between. The CDR3 contains 15 residues.

This clonotype was counted many times. The chain employs TRBV5-6 and TRBJ1-4; TRBD1 might be the D (6 bases). CDR1 and CDR2 (germline): SGHDT, YYEEEE. The ends were cut back, 3 bases at V and 7 bases at J, with 10 bases in the middle. The length of the CDR3 is 13 residues. CDR3 in DNA: TGTGCCAGCAGCTCGGGACACCTTGAAAAACTGTTTTTT. This sequence encodes CASSSGHLEKLFF.

In this sample, this clonotype turned up many times. This chain joins TRBV28 and TRBJ2-3; 8 bases agree with TRBD1. V shed 5 bases, J shed 4 bases, and the junction held 11 bases outside the gene matches. Looked up from germline, CDR1 is MDHEN and CDR2 is SYDVKM. This CDR3 comprises 16 residues. CDR3 DNA sequence: TGTGCCAGCAGTGCCTACCGGGACAGGTATCCAGATACGCAGTATTTT. This sequence encodes CASSAYRDRYPDTQYF.

This clonotype was detected only a few times. The gene calls are TRBV4-2 and TRBJ2-3; unclear D gene. The CDR3 spans 15 residues. Trimming shortened V by 1 base and J by 2 bases, and 10 bases separated the two germline ends. The germline gives CDR1 LGHNA, CDR2 YNFKEQ. CDR3 in DNA: TGTGCCAGCAGCCAAGGGCGGCAGCTCACAGATACGCAGTATTTT. Translation gives CASSQGRQLTDTQYF.

This clonotype was seen many times. This chain connects TRBV20-1 to TRBJ2-7, with 7 bases lining up with TRBD2. Per germline, CDR1 DFQATT and CDR2 SNEGSKA (reference sequence). The CDR3 length is 15 residues. With V trimmed by 3 bases and J by 2 bases, 10 bases remained unmatched. CDR3 nucleotides: TGCAGTGCTAGGGTCTTTGGCGGGAGCCCCTACGAGCAGTACTTC. Its translation is CSARVFGGSPYEQYF.

This clonotype has ten or more counts. The chain uses TRBV7-2 and TRBJ2-3; D is possibly TRBD2 (6 bases). The germline V gene has CDR1 SGHTA and CDR2 FQGNSA. The ends were cut back, 6 bases at V and 1 base at J, with 14 bases in the middle. This CDR3 is 15 amino acids long. The CDR3 DNA reads as TGTGCCAGCAGGCCGGACTACTCAGGCACAGATACGCAGTATTTT. Encoded protein: CASRPDYSGTDTQYF.

This clonotype was observed many times. The V call is TRBV7-2, the J call TRBJ2-1; D may be TRBD2 (7 bases). The CDR3 extends over 19 amino acids. V was pared by 4 bases and J by 8 bases, with 30 bases between. Germline CDR1 SGHTA, CDR2 FQGNSA. CDR3: CASSSRTEQGGARRHEQFF. For the CDR3, the DNA is TGTGCCAGCAGCTCAAGAACTGAACAGGGAGGGGCTCGGAGGCATGAGCAGTTCTTC.

This clonotype was seen only a few times. This rearrangement joins TRBV19 to TRBJ2-1; 13 nucleotides agree with TRBD2. From germline, CDR1 is LNHDA and CDR2 SQIVND (reference sequence). V dropped 3 bases and J dropped 4; count of bases not matched to a gene: 6. The CDR3 covers 17 residues. The chain's CDR3 is CASSIPRTSGSYNEQFF. The DNA of the CDR3 is TGTGCCAGTAGTATCCCTCGGACTAGCGGGAGTTACAATGAGCAGTTCTTC.

The rearrangement links TRBV19 to TRBJ1-3; 7 nucleotides line up with TRBD1. Looked up from germline, CDR1 is LNHDA and CDR2 is SQIVND (reference sequence). Losses at the gene ends were 6 bases for V and 0 bases for J; bases not matched to a gene: 5. The CDR3 has 15 amino acids. CDR3 in amino acids: CASRHPGGSGNTIYF. CDR3 DNA: TGTGCCAGTAGGCACCCAGGGGGCTCTGGAAACACCATATATTTT.

This clonotype was detected ten times or more. The chain uses TRBV6-2 or TRBV6-3 and TRBJ1-4; tentative D call: TRBD1 (5 bases). V was cut by 4 bases and J by 7 bases, with 13 bases left in between. From germline, CDR1 is MNHEY and CDR2 SVGEGT. The CDR3 is 14 amino acids. The CDR3 sequence is CASSSRDRSEKLFF. The CDR3, as DNA: TGTGCCAGCAGTTCCCGGGACCGGAGTGAAAAACTGTTTTTT.

This clonotype showed up many times. V usage is TRBV12-3 or TRBV12-4 and J usage is TRBJ2-7; a weak D match, TRBD2 (6 bases). This CDR3 comprises 13 residues. V was clipped by 3 bases and J by 5 bases, with 11 bases between them. CDR3 sequence: CASSFGGGHEQYF. The CDR3 DNA follows: TGTGCCAGCAGTTTCGGCGGAGGGCACGAGCAGTACTTC.

The chain recombines TRBV7-3 with TRBJ1-3; D is ambiguous. The V gene's germline CDR1 is SGHTA and CDR2 FQGTGA. V was pared by 5 bases and J by 0 bases, with 11 bases between. This CDR3 is 15 amino acids long. Written as DNA, the CDR3 is TGTGCCAGCAGCCCAAGCGGCCACTCTGGAAACACCATATATTTT. This translates into CASSPSGHSGNTIYF.

This clonotype was seen repeatedly, ten times or more. CDR3 DNA sequence: TGTGCCAGCAGCTCCCGGACAGGGGCTTATGAGCAGTTCTTC. Protein sequence: CASSSRTGAYEQFF. The chain uses TRBV7-9 and TRBJ2-1; 9 bases agree with TRBD1. The CDR3 consists of 14 residues. V was pared by 4 bases and J by 8 bases, with 6 bases of the junction left unmatched. CDR1 SEHNR and CDR2 FQNEAQ come from the germline V gene (reference sequence). The complete variable domain, with remaining parts taken from reference TRBV7-9 and TRBJ2-1, reads DTGVSQNPRHKITKRGQNVTFRCDPISEHNRLYWYRQTLGQGPEFLTYFQNEAQLEKSRLLSDRFSAERPKGSFSTLEIQRTEQGDSAMYLCASSSRTGAYEQFFGPGTRLTVL.

This clonotype has more than one count but fewer than ten. This rearrangement joins TRBV7-3 to TRBJ2-6, with 9 bases lining up with TRBD1. The trim removed 1 base at V and 0 bases at J, leaving 4 bases unmatched. From germline, CDR1 is SGHTA and CDR2 FQGTGA. This CDR3 spans 18 amino acids. The CDR3 loop reads CASSLKGQGVSGANVLTF. The CDR3 DNA reads TGTGCCAGCAGCTTAAAGGGACAGGGCGTCTCTGGGGCCAACGTCCTGACTTTC.

The sample holds many counts of this clonotype. The chain joins TRBV3-1 to TRBJ1-1; D is uncertain. V gave up 5 bases and J gave up 0 bases, with 13 bases separating them. The CDR3 sequence is 15 residues long. Germline-derived CDR1 and CDR2 are LGHDT and YNNKEL (reference sequence). The CDR3 here is CASSSDASLNTEAFF. Written as DNA, the CDR3 is TGTGCCAGCAGCTCAGACGCCAGCTTGAACACTGAAGCTTTCTTT. Using reference TRBV3-1 and TRBJ1-1 for the parts outside the CDR3, the full variable domain is DTAVSQTPKYLVTQMGNDKSIKCEQNLGHDTMYWYKQDSKKFLKIMFSYNNKELIINETVPNRFSPKSPDKAHLNLHINSLELGDSAVYFCASSSDASLNTEAFFGQGTRLTVV.

This clonotype appeared a few times. V usage is TRBV18 and J usage is TRBJ1-4; D possibly corresponds to TRBD1 (6 bases). V lost 1 base to trimming and J lost 6 bases, with 12 bases between them. The germline CDR1 and CDR2 sequences are KGHSH and LQKENI. The CDR3 covers 15 residues. The CDR3 DNA sequence: TGTGCCAGCTCACCACGGGGGGCTTCGGATGAAAAACTGTTTTTT. Amino acids: CASSPRGASDEKLFF.

There are many counts of this clonotype. The chain uses TRBV10-3 and TRBJ2-3, with D tentatively TRBD2 (6 bases). Trimming took 3 bases from V and 0 from J, leaving 10 bases between them. This CDR3 spans 15 amino acids. Germline CDR1 reads ENHRY; CDR2 reads SYGVKD. CDR3 sequence: CAISESSASTDTQYF. CDR3 in DNA: TGTGCCATCAGTGAATCTAGCGCAAGCACAGATACGCAGTATTTT.

About this clonotype: A clone one base away is much larger, so this may be a read error. V is TRBV7-2 and J is TRBJ1-6, with D perhaps matching TRBD1 (6 bases). The CDR3 has 16 amino acids. Germline-derived CDR1 and CDR2 are SGHTA and FQGNSA. Written as DNA, the CDR3 is TGTGCCAGCAGCCCGCCGACAGGATTAACAAATTCACCCCTCTACTTT. Its protein is CASSPPTGLTNSPLYF.

A word on this clonotype: This may be a read error: a much more frequent sequence differs by one nucleotide. The chain is built from TRBV28 and TRBJ2-3, with no clear D. Germline lookup yields CDR1 MDHEN and CDR2 SYDVKM. Trimming stripped 6 bases from V and 7 bases from J, with 17 bases between. The length of the CDR3 is 14 residues. The CDR3, as DNA: TGTGCCAGCAGGATACAGATAGTTTCGAATACGCAGTATTTT. Protein product: CASRIQIVSNTQYF.